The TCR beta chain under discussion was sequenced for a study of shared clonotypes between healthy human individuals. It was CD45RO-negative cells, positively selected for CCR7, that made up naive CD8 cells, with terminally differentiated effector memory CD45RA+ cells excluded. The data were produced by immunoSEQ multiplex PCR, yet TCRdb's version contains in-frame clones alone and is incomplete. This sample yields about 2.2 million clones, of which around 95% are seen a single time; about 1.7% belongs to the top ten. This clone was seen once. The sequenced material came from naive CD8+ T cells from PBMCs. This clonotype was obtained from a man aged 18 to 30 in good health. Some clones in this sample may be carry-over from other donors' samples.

The CDR3 is CASSHTESYEQYF. The CDR3 bases are TGTGCCAGCAGCCATACAGAGTCCTACGAGCAGTACTTC. The V and J genes are TRBV7-9 and TRBJ2-7; D remains ambiguous. The V end was cut by 5 bases, the J end by 1 base, with 9 bases between. Looked up from germline, CDR1 is SEHNR and CDR2 is FQNEAQ (reference sequence). This CDR3 is 13 amino acids long.